The T cell receptor beta chain under discussion was sequenced for a study of OX40 agonist ivuxolimab in advanced cancers. Repertoires were generated with immunoSEQ multiplex PCR, while TCRdb's copy carries only in-frame clones and drops some. The table has tens of thousands of clones, 87% seen once; the top ten hold 1.3%. The count of this clone is one. Unmatched junction bases numbered 5, after V lost 0 bases and J lost 2 bases. Germline-derived CDR1 and CDR2 are SGHAT and FQNNGV. The CDR3 consists of 16 residues. This receptor was identified in an adult with an advanced solid tumor such as melanoma, head and neck, liver or kidney cancer. The sequenced sample was CD4+ or CD8+ T cells sorted from blood, obtained in a trial of the OX40 agonist ivuxolimab. This chain joins TRBV11-2 and TRBJ2-5, with 8 bases identical to TRBD2. The CDR3 nucleotides read TGTGCCAGCAGCTTAGATTCGGGAGGGGGACAAGAGACCCAGTACTTC. Its protein is CASSLDSGGGQETQYF.